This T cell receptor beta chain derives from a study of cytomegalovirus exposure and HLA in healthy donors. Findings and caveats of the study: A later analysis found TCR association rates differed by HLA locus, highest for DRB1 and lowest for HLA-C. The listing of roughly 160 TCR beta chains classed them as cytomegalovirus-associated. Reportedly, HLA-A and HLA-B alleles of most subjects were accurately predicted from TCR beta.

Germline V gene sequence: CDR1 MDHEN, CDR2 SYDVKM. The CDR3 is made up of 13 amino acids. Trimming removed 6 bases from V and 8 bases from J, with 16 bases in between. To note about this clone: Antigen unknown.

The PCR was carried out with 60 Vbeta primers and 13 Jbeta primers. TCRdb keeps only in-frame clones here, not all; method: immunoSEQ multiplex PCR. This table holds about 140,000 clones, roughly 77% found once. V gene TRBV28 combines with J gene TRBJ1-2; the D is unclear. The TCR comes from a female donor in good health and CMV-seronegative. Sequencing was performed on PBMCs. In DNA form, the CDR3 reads TGTGCCAGCAGAAACGACGGGGTCGGCGGCTACACCTTC. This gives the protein CASRNDGVGGYTF.